This record covers a single T cell receptor beta chain. V gave up 1 base and J gave up 4 bases, with 25 bases separating them. This CDR3 is built from 19 residues. Germline V gives CDR1 LGHNT, CDR2 FRNRAP. The source of the sample is a study of shared clonotypes between healthy human individuals. Libraries were prepared by immunoSEQ multiplex PCR; TCRdb keeps only in-frame clonotypes and omits some of them. Of about 1.1 million clones in the sample, 78% are singletons; the top ten hold about 0.52%. V is TRBV12-5 and J is TRBJ1-1; the D is unclear. This clonotype originated in a man aged 18 to 30 in good health. Some clones in this sample may be carry-over from other donors' samples. The specimen was memory CD4+ T cells from PBMCs. Subset: CD45RA-negative fraction. DNA of the CDR3: TGTGCTAGTGGTTTGGCCCCTGGGTCCAAGGGAGGTGGGCCCACTGAAGCTTTCTTT. Translating it yields CASGLAPGSKGGGPTEAFF.